This TCR beta chain was documented in a study of blood T cell repertoires in COVID-19. Across the whole study: The origin of the acute and convalescent COVID-19 samples was the United States, Italy and Spain.

The CDR3 totals 16 residues. Germline loops: CDR1 MGHRA, CDR2 YSYEKL. Trimming took off 1 base at V and 4 bases at J, with 14 bases between the two ends. In the authors' workflow: The authors estimated nucleated cell counts from reference gene primer amplification. Sequencing was performed with immunoSEQ multiplex PCR; in TCRdb, only in-frame clones are kept and a portion is missing. The V and J calls and clone size were taken over from that table, and D and trimming were inferred from the DNA. The repertoire has about 58,000 clones, around 91% of them found once; the top ten carry 14%. This clonotype originated in an older woman with active COVID-19. This chain uses TRBV4-1 with TRBJ1-5; D possibly corresponds to TRBD1 (6 bases). Specimen: peripheral blood. In DNA form, the CDR3 reads TGCGCCAGCAGCCAAGTCTCCAGGGGACGGAATCAGCCCCAGCATTTT. Residues: CASSQVSRGRNQPQHF.